A selection of T cell receptor beta chains follows, all from one sample in a study of tumor-infiltrating lymphocytes in primary liver carcinoma. MiXCR, applied by TCRdb to the multiplex PCR reads, yields one record per CDR3 protein. Of 330,000 or so distinct CDR3 sequences listed, approximately 65% are singletons. Input material: peripheral blood. The receptors derive from a man aged 35 to 55 with primary liver carcinoma and hepatitis B virus infection. The CDR3 runs from the conserved cysteine through the conserved F or W. A D gene is named only where the DNA matches it firmly. Not every row has a clone size; where given, it reads once, few, many or a size class.

cdr3_aa cdr3_nt j_call d_call v_call clone_size
CASRPNDRGHSYEQYF TGTGCCAGCAGACCTAACGACAGGGGGCACTCCTACGAGCAGTACTTC TRBJ2-7 TRBD1 TRBV6-1 few
CTSSTVAGASYNEQFF TGTACCAGCAGCACAGTAGCGGGAGCCTCCTACAATGAGCAGTTCTTC TRBJ2-1 TRBD2 TRBV11-2 .
CASSGSVSGSTDTQYF TGTGCCAGCAGTGGATCAGTTAGCGGAAGCACAGATACGCAGTATTTT TRBJ2-3 . TRBV6-6 .
CAISESQGTYGYTF TGTGCCATCAGTGAATCGCAGGGCACCTATGGCTACACCTTC TRBJ1-2 . TRBV10-3 .
CASSQDPPGTNHFYNEQFF TGCGCCAGCAGCCAGGATCCTCCCGGGACTAACCACTTCTACAATGAGCAGTTCTTC TRBJ2-1 TRBD2 TRBV4-3 many
CASPWASVSNEQFF TGTGCCAGCCCCTGGGCTAGCGTGAGCAATGAGCAGTTCTTC TRBJ2-1 . TRBV12-3/TRBV12-4 .
CASSFHLVVTTEAFF TGTGCCAGCAGCTTCCATCTCGTCGTTACCACTGAAGCTTTCTTT TRBJ1-1 . TRBV11-2 .
CASSSGQGYTEASF TGCGCCAGCAGCTCGGGACAGGGTTACACTGAAGCTTCCTTT TRBJ1-1 TRBD1 TRBV11-3 once
CASTKKNEQFF TGTGCCAGCACAAAGAAGAATGAGCAGTTCTTC TRBJ2-1 . TRBV7-9 .
CSANQGRGLYEQYF TGCAGTGCCAATCAGGGCAGGGGTCTCTACGAACAGTACTTC TRBJ2-7 . TRBV20-1 .
CASSPDSYDQYF TGTGCCAGCAGCCCTGACTCCTACGATCAGTATTTC TRBJ2-7 . TRBV11-1 .
CASSRFSGSSNEQFF TGTGCCAGTAGTAGATTTAGCGGGAGTAGCAATGAGCAGTTCTTC TRBJ2-1 TRBD2 TRBV19 .
CASRDERGANVLTF TGTGCCAGCAGGGACGAACGTGGGGCCAACGTCCTGACTTTC TRBJ2-6 . TRBV28 .
CTSSPQAGEGYF TGTACCAGCAGCCCGCAGGCTGGGGAGGGGTATTTT TRBJ2-3 TRBD2 TRBV11-2 .
CASSQDGTAYSEANVLTF TGCGCCAGCAGCCAAGACGGGACCGCCTACTCTGAGGCCAACGTCCTGACTTTC TRBJ2-6 . TRBV4-3 .
CARSLAPSGRFHEQYF TGTGCCAGGAGTTTAGCACCTAGCGGGAGATTCCACGAGCAGTACTTC TRBJ2-7 TRBD2 TRBV11-2 .
CASSLGTRGLGYTEAFF TGTGCCAGCAGCTTAGGGACAAGGGGACTCGGATACACTGAAGCTTTCTTT TRBJ1-1 . TRBV11-2 .
CSVEMDRTEAFF TGCAGCGTAGAGATGGATAGGACTGAAGCTTTCTTT TRBJ1-1 . TRBV29-1 many
CASRIGLAESYEQYF TGTGCCAGCAGGATTGGACTAGCGGAGTCCTACGAGCAGTACTTC TRBJ2-7 TRBD2 TRBV25-1 .
CASSSKQGREQFF TGTGCCAGCAGCTCGAAACAGGGTCGTGAGCAGTTCTTC TRBJ2-1 . TRBV11-3 many
CASSKGQGCEALF TGTGCCAGCAGCAAGGGACAGGGGTGTGAAGCTTTATTT TRBJ1-1 TRBD1 TRBV11-2 once
CASSLDGGPVARTAYNEQFF TGTGCTAGCAGCTTAGACGGCGGGCCGGTAGCACGAACTGCCTACAATGAGCAGTTCTTC TRBJ2-1 . TRBV11-1 .
CASSLAVASGANILTF TGTGCCAGCAGCTTGGCCGTAGCCTCTGGGGCCAACATCCTGACTTTC TRBJ2-6 . TRBV5-5 .
CDSSQDRRGTEAFF TGCGACAGCAGCCAAGATCGGCGGGGAACTGAAGCTTTCTTT TRBJ1-1 . TRBV4-1 .
CAGARDFPTNTGELFF TGTGCCGGAGCCAGGGATTTCCCTACGAACACCGGGGAGCTGTTTTTT TRBJ2-2 . TRBV10-3 .
CAWSLEGIEAFF TGTGCCTGGAGCCTAGAGGGCATTGAAGCTTTCTTT TRBJ1-1 . TRBV30 .
CASSMAPGEQFF TGTGCCAGCAGCATGGCGCCAGGTGAGCAGTTCTTC TRBJ2-1 . TRBV11-2 .
CASSQNSFNEQFF TGCGCCAGCAGCCAAAACTCCTTCAATGAGCAGTTCTTC TRBJ2-1 . TRBV4-1 many
CASNSDPYYEQYF TGCGCCAGCAACTCCGACCCATACTACGAGCAGTACTTC TRBJ2-7 . TRBV5-1 once
CASNLSGDVGSYEQYF TGTGCCAGCAATTTATCGGGAGACGTTGGGTCCTACGAGCAGTACTTC TRBJ2-7 . TRBV28 .
CASSYSGQGEWWGYTF TGTGCCAGCAGTTACTCTGGACAGGGAGAGTGGTGGGGCTACACCTTC TRBJ1-2 TRBD1 TRBV6-5 many
CATSQGAYYGYTF TGTGCCACCAGTCAGGGGGCATACTATGGCTACACCTTC TRBJ1-2 TRBD1 TRBV24-1 .
CASLGGENTEAFF TGTGCCAGCTTGGGGGGTGAAAACACTGAAGCTTTCTTT TRBJ1-1 . TRBV6-6 many
CASTALEWAGTGRETQYF TGTGCCAGCACGGCCCTCGAGTGGGCCGGGACAGGCCGAGAGACCCAGTACTTC TRBJ2-5 TRBD1 TRBV6-1 many
CASSRGGDQPQHF TGTGCCAGCAGCCGGGGGGGGGATCAGCCCCAGCATTTT TRBJ1-5 . TRBV6-1 many
CASSRDGTGNNEKPFF TGCGCCAGCAGCCGAGATGGGACAGGGAATAATGAAAAACCGTTTTTT TRBJ1-4 TRBD1 TRBV4-1 .
CVSSSSGTEGVYGYTF TGTGTCAGCAGTTCATCCGGGACAGAGGGAGTCTATGGCTACACCTTC TRBJ1-2 TRBD1 TRBV28 .
CAIFRTVNTEAFF TGTGCCATATTTAGGACAGTGAACACTGAAGCTTTCTTT TRBJ1-1 . TRBV6-1 .
CASRITGYTEAFF TGTGCCAGCAGGATTACAGGATACACTGAAGCTTTCTTT TRBJ1-1 . TRBV6-6 few
CSAATSGGVWNEQFF TGCAGCGCCGCAACCTCCGGAGGCGTGTGGAATGAGCAGTTCTTC TRBJ2-1 . TRBV29-1 .
CSSSLESGAEQFF TGCTCCAGCAGCTTAGAGTCGGGCGCTGAGCAGTTCTTC TRBJ2-1 . TRBV11-3 .
CANSPDRGNEQYF TGTGCCAACAGTCCCGACAGAGGTAACGAGCAATACTTC TRBJ2-7 . TRBV11-2 .
CASSTFSGPYEQYF TGTGCCAGCAGCACCTTTAGCGGACCCTACGAGCAGTACTTC TRBJ2-7 . TRBV5-4 few
CASSLAESTGELFF TGTGCCAGCAGCTTAGCTGAGAGCACCGGGGAGCTGTTTTTT TRBJ2-2 . TRBV7-9 .
CASSWKRGVEKLFF TGTGCCAGCAGTTGGAAGCGGGGGGTTGAAAAACTGTTTTTT TRBJ1-4 . TRBV6-2/TRBV6-3 .
CATSDTTDTQYF TGTGCCACCAGTGATACCACAGATACGCAGTATTTT TRBJ2-3 . TRBV24-1 .
CGVLTLQGYEQYF TGCGGCGTGCTTACATTACAGGGCTACGAGCAGTACTTC TRBJ2-7 . TRBV29-1 .
CASSLGAGGEQFF TGCGCCAGCAGCTTGGGAGCGGGAGGTGAGCAGTTCTTC TRBJ2-1 TRBD2 TRBV5-1 .
CASSLGTNQETQYF TGTGCCAGCAGCTTAGGGACAAACCAAGAGACCCAGTACTTC TRBJ2-5 . TRBV11-2 many
CASSQKDSPTYGYTF TGCGCCAGCAGCCAAAAGGACAGCCCCACCTATGGCTACACCTTC TRBJ1-2 . TRBV4-1 few
CTSSLDAGQETQYF TGTACCAGCAGCTTAGATGCAGGGCAAGAGACCCAGTATTTC TRBJ2-5 . TRBV11-2 .
CASNLGTGDTGELFF TGTGCCAGCAACTTAGGGACAGGGGACACCGGGGAGCTGTTTTTC TRBJ2-2 TRBD1 TRBV11-3 .
CASSLGDRGRGSEQFF TGTGCCAGCAGCTTGGGGGACAGGGGGCGCGGTAGTGAGCAGTTCTTC TRBJ2-1 TRBD1 TRBV5-4 many
CASSQGGRRSRTDTQYF TGCGCCAGCAGCCAAGGTGGTAGGCGGAGTCGGACAGATACGCAGTATTTT TRBJ2-3 . TRBV4-3 once
CASILLADYNEQFF TGTGCCAGCATATTACTAGCGGACTACAATGAGCAGTTCTTC TRBJ2-1 TRBD2 TRBV28 few
CASIWRSLAGGEGIGEQYF TGTGCCAGCATCTGGAGGAGCCTAGCGGGAGGAGAAGGGATAGGCGAGCAGTACTTC TRBJ2-7 TRBD2 TRBV11-2 .
CVSSWDNANTGELFF TGTGTCAGCAGCTGGGACAACGCGAACACCGGGGAGCTGTTTTTT TRBJ2-2 . TRBV11-2 .
CASRSDVGSTDTQYF TGTGCCAGCAGATCGGACGTGGGGAGCACAGATACGCAGTATTTT TRBJ2-3 . TRBV28 .
CASSLKGTQYF TGTGCCAGCAGTTTAAAAGGGACCCAGTACTTC TRBJ2-5 . TRBV27 .